These T cell receptor beta chains were read from a single sample in a study of blood T cell repertoires in COVID-19. The table came from immunoSEQ multiplex PCR; TCRdb's copy has only in-frame clones and leaves some out. The sample yields more than 300,000 clones, around 86% seen once. Sequencing used peripheral blood. Receptor source: a woman aged 45-60 years with acute or convalescent COVID-19. Both conserved end residues are part of each CDR3. D genes are given only for firm matches. Not all rows give a size; the values are once, few, many and, for expanded clones, a class.

>TRBV24-1|TRBJ2-5|.|.
CATSDERAQETQYF
TGTGCCACCAGTGATGAGAGGGCCCAAGAGACCCAGTACTTC
>TRBV9|TRBJ1-1|TRBD1|.
CASSAPGTGDPEAFF
TGTGCCAGCAGCGCACCCGGGACAGGGGACCCTGAAGCTTTCTTT
>TRBV6-1|TRBJ1-1|.|.
CASSVAGPTGGTEAFF
TGTGCCAGCAGTGTAGCGGGCCCCACTGGAGGAACTGAAGCTTTCTTT
>TRBV6-5|TRBJ2-4|.|.
CASSYSITVAKNIQYF
TGTGCCAGCAGTTACTCGATAACAGTAGCCAAAAACATTCAGTACTTC
>TRBV11-2|TRBJ1-1|.|.
CASSWMGQNTEAFF
TGTGCCAGCAGCTGGATGGGACAGAACACTGAAGCTTTCTTT
>TRBV5-1|TRBJ2-7|TRBD1|.
CASRRGTGAYEQYF
TGCGCCAGCAGACGAGGGACAGGGGCCTACGAGCAGTACTTC
>TRBV6-5|TRBJ1-2|TRBD1|few
CASSYSRTGGVYGYTF
TGTGCCAGCAGTTACTCGAGGACAGGGGGTGTCTATGGCTACACCTTC
>TRBV28|TRBJ2-1|.|.
CASRGGYRDLPQFF
TGTGCCAGCAGGGGGGGATACCGGGACTTACCCCAGTTCTTC
>TRBV29-1|TRBJ1-3|.|.
CSVRGSGNTIYF
TGCAGCGTTAGAGGCTCTGGAAACACCATATATTTT
>TRBV3-1/TRBV3-2|TRBJ2-1|TRBD2|.
CASSPDRGAGLAEYNEQFF
TGTGCCAGCAGCCCCGACAGGGGAGCCGGACTAGCGGAATACAATGAGCAGTTCTTC
>TRBV10-3|TRBJ2-3|.|.
CAISESPTVSDTQYF
TGTGCCATCAGTGAGTCACCCACAGTTTCAGATACGCAGTATTTT
>TRBV6-5|TRBJ1-5|.|few
CAGSLSGAIQPQHF
TGTGCCGGATCTTTATCAGGGGCAATTCAGCCCCAGCATTTT
>TRBV30|TRBJ2-5|.|.
CAWREGGARETQYF
TGTGCCTGGAGAGAAGGGGGGGCGAGGGAGACCCAGTACTTC
>TRBV30|TRBJ2-1|.|.
CAWIGTAGVNEQFF
TGTGCCTGGATCGGGACAGCGGGGGTGAATGAGCAGTTCTTC
>TRBV6-5|TRBJ1-5|.|few
CASSYELNQPQHF
TGTGCCAGCAGTTACGAGCTTAATCAGCCCCAGCATTTT
>TRBV19|TRBJ2-2|.|once
CASSMVTAGELFF
TGTGCCAGTAGTATGGTCACTGCCGGGGAGCTGTTTTTT
>TRBV27|TRBJ2-7|TRBD2|.
CASSFIAGRAYEQYF
TGTGCCAGCAGCTTTATCGCCGGGAGGGCCTACGAGCAGTACTTC
>TRBV20-1|TRBJ2-7|.|.
CSAVRVEQYF
TGCAGTGCTGTCCGAGTGGAGCAGTACTTC
>TRBV7-3|TRBJ2-6|.|once
CASSLTGHGAGAGGANVLTF
TGTGCCAGCAGCTTAACGGGGCATGGCGCAGGGGCGGGCGGGGCCAACGTCCTGACTTTC
>TRBV7-9|TRBJ1-1|TRBD1|.
CASSGDGTGGFEAFF
TGTGCCAGCAGCGGGGACGGGACAGGGGGCTTTGAAGCTTTCTTT
>TRBV7-9|TRBJ2-3|TRBD2|.
CASSLLGTSDFDTQYF
TGTGCCAGCAGCCTCCTAGGGACTAGCGATTTTGATACGCAGTATTTT
>TRBV6-5|TRBJ1-3|.|.
CASRQMGPGNTIYF
TGTGCCAGCAGACAAATGGGGCCTGGAAACACCATATATTTT
>TRBV27|TRBJ2-7|.|.
CASSLSIGIGRNYEQYF
TGTGCCAGCAGTTTGTCCATTGGTATAGGGAGAAACTACGAGCAGTACTTC
>TRBV6-5|TRBJ1-4|.|.
CASTPGGRLEKLFF
TGTGCCAGCACCCCGGGGGGGCGGCTGGAAAAACTGTTTTTT
>TRBV6-5|TRBJ2-7|.|.
CASERARAYEQYF
TGTGCCAGCGAGCGGGCTCGCGCCTACGAGCAGTACTTC
>TRBV5-1|TRBJ2-2|.|.
CASSLAKGGPLAGELFF
TGCGCCAGCAGCTTGGCCAAAGGCGGGCCTCTAGCCGGGGAGCTGTTTTTT
>TRBV29-1|TRBJ2-7|TRBD2|.
CSVVASGSSYEQYF
TGCAGCGTTGTGGCTAGCGGGAGCTCCTACGAGCAGTACTTC
>TRBV24-1|TRBJ1-5|TRBD1|few
CATSDPGTGLKGNQPQHF
TGTGCCACCAGTGACCCCGGGACAGGTCTTAAAGGCAATCAGCCCCAGCATTTT
>TRBV3-1/TRBV3-2|TRBJ1-2|.|.
CASSQDLDRSHYGYTF
TGTGCCAGCAGCCAAGATCTTGACAGGTCGCACTATGGCTACACCTTC
>TRBV10-3|TRBJ2-1|TRBD2|once
CAISDQGPRTSGRSSYNEQFF
TGTGCCATCAGTGATCAAGGACCACGAACTAGCGGCCGGAGCTCCTACAATGAGCAGTTCTTC
>TRBV5-1|TRBJ1-2|.|.
CASSLAGTTNYGYTF
TGCGCCAGCAGCTTGGCCGGGACAACCAACTATGGCTACACCTTC